This T cell receptor beta chain comes out of a study of cytomegalovirus exposure and HLA in healthy donors. Study results and limitations: Some V segments, including TRBV6-2 and TRBV6-3, were excluded as indistinguishable.

PCR was performed using 60 Vbeta and 13 Jbeta primers. Sequenced by immunoSEQ multiplex PCR; TCRdb stores in-frame clones only, minus some. The table records 100,000 to 150,000 clones, 80% of them present only once. V lost 2 bases to trimming and J lost 0 bases; unmatched junction nucleotides: 6. CDR1 is KGHSH, CDR2 LQKENI, per germline. The CDR3 totals 18 residues. A remark on this clone: The antigen remains unidentified.

The chain joins TRBV18 to TRBJ2-3, with TRBD2 identical over 12 bases. The sequenced material came from PBMCs. The origin of this receptor is a man in his thirties or forties in good health and CMV-seropositive. CDR3 sequence: CASSPRLAGAGSTDTQYF. CDR3 bases: TGTGCCAGCTCACCAAGACTAGCGGGGGCCGGGAGCACAGATACGCAGTATTTT.